These 2 T cell receptor beta chains share one sample of origin, sequenced in a study. TCRdb analysed the 5' RACE reads with MiXCR anew, one entry per CDR3 protein. The data contain some 64,000 distinct CDR3 sequences, around a fifth of them singletons. The sequenced sample was memory CD4+ T cells sorted from a lymph node. Subset defined: memory CD4+ T cells, CD4+CD45RO+CD25-. The receptor set was obtained from a female donor with breast cancer.

The chain joins TRBV6-1 to TRBJ2-3, with 8 bases matching TRBD2. V lost 4 bases and J lost 8; bases outside the gene matches: 8. The CDR3 has 14 residues. Germline V gene data show CDR1 as MNHNS and CDR2 as SASEGT. CDR3 nucleotides: TGTGCCAGCAGTGCGAGCGGGAGAAAGGCTACGCAGTATTTT. Translated: CASSASGRKATQYF.

This clonotype was counted many times. The chain uses TRBV9 and TRBJ1-4; 8 bases line up with TRBD1. V lost 1 base to trimming and J lost 5 bases; unmatched junction nucleotides: 10. The CDR3 consists of 17 residues. CDR1 is SGDLS, CDR2 YYNGEE, per germline. CDR3: CASSVHGGQGPNEKLFF. DNA for the CDR3: TGTGCCAGCAGCGTACATGGTGGACAGGGACCGAATGAAAAACTGTTTTTT.